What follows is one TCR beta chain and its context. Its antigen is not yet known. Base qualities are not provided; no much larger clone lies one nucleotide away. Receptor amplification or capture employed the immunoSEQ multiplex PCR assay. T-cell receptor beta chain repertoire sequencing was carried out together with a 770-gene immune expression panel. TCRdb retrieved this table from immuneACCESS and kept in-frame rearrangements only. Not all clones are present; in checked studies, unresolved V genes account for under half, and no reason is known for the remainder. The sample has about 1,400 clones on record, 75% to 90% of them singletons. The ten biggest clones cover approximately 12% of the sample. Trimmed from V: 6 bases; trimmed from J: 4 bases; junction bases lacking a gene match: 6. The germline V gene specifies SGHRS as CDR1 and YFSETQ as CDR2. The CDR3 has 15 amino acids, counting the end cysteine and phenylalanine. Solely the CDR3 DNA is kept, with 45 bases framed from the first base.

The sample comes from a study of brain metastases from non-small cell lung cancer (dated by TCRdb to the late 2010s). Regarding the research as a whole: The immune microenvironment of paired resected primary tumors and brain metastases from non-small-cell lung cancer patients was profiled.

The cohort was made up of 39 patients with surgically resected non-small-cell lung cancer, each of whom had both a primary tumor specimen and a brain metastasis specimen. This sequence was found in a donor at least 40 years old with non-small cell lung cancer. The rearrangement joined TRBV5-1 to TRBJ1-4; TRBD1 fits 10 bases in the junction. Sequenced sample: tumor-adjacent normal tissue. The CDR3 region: CASTMRTGGNEKLFF. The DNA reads TGCGCCAGCACTATGCGGACAGGGGGTAATGAAAAACTGTTTTTT.